The 14 T cell receptor beta chains listed next were all sequenced from one sample in a study of cytomegalovirus exposure and HLA in healthy donors. In the PCR, 60 Vbeta and 13 Jbeta primers were used. The protocol was immunoSEQ multiplex PCR, while the TCRdb copy is restricted to in-frame clones and leaves out a portion. The sample yields fewer than 200,000 clones, roughly three quarters seen once. Sequencing was carried out using PBMCs. These receptors were obtained from a man in his 60s in good health and CMV-seronegative.

The V gene is TRBV5-8, the J gene TRBJ1-5, with a possible D match to TRBD1 (6 bases). V was clipped by 5 bases and J by 0 bases, with 24 bases between them. The CDR3 length is 19 residues. Germline V gene lookup returns CDR1 SGHTS and CDR2 YDEGEE. For the CDR3, the DNA is TGTGCCAGCAGAAAGGACAAGGGGGACATGTCATATAGCAATCAGCCCCAGCATTTT. Its protein product is CASRKDKGDMSYSNQPQHF.

The genes are TRBV7-9 and TRBJ2-2; maybe TRBD1 (6 bases). CDR3 size: 16 residues. The V end lost 4 bases, the J end lost 5 bases, and 17 bases lay between the germline ends. Germline V CDR1 and CDR2: SEHNR, FQNEAQ (reference sequence). The DNA for the CDR3 is TGTGCCAGCAGCTCCTATGGGGCAGGGGTTACCGGGGAGCTGTTTTTT. It yields the protein CASSSYGAGVTGELFF. The full variable domain, its missing parts supplied by reference TRBV7-9 and TRBJ2-2, is DTGVSQNPRHKITKRGQNVTFRCDPISEHNRLYWYRQTLGQGPEFLTYFQNEAQLEKSRLLSDRFSAERPKGSFSTLEIQRTEQGDSAMYLCASSSYGAGVTGELFFGEGSRLTVL.

The chain combines TRBV5-1 with TRBJ1-5; D uncertain. CDR3 length: 15 residues. Germline V gives CDR1 SGHRS, CDR2 YFSETQ. Deletions cut 4 bases from V and 3 bases from J, with 14 bases between. This CDR3 reads CASSPTAGSNQPQHF. CDR3 coding DNA: TGCGCCAGCAGCCCCACGGCGGGGTCCAATCAGCCCCAGCATTTT.

The rearrangement joins TRBV7-2 to TRBJ2-3; 7 bases fit TRBD2. The trim removed 5 bases at V and 1 base at J, leaving 6 bases unmatched. The CDR3 is made up of 15 amino acids. Germline V gives CDR1 SGHTA, CDR2 FQGNSA. CDR3 in amino acids: CASSDRLAGTDTQYF. The DNA for the CDR3 is TGTGCCAGCAGCGACAGACTAGCTGGCACAGATACGCAGTATTTT. The full variable domain, its missing parts supplied by reference TRBV7-2 and TRBJ2-3, is GAGVSQSPSNKVTEKGKDVELRCDPISGHTALYWYRQSLGQGLEFLIYFQGNSAPDKSGLPSDRFSAERTGGSVSTLTIQRTQQEDSAVYLCASSDRLAGTDTQYFGPGTRLTVL.

The rearrangement joins TRBV4-3 to TRBJ2-3, with 8 bases aligning to TRBD2. Germline CDR1 is LGHNA and CDR2 is YSLEER. The CDR3 is 14 amino acids. The J segment lost 6 bases and the V segment lost 4 bases, leaving 6 bases of the junction unmatched. DNA for the CDR3: TGCGCCAGCAGCCCGACTCGGGGGGGTGATACGCAGTATTTT. This translates into CASSPTRGGDTQYF.

The CDR3 is CASSQGEGVGGEKLFF. CDR3 sequence (DNA): TGCGCCAGCAGCCAAGGGGAGGGGGTGGGGGGTGAAAAACTGTTTTTT. The V call is TRBV4-3, the J call TRBJ1-4, with D possibly TRBD1 on 6 matching bases. Germline-derived CDR1 and CDR2 are LGHNA and YSLEER. This CDR3 has 16 amino acids. The ends were cut back, 1 base at V and 7 bases at J, with 16 bases in the middle.

This chain uses TRBV5-1 with TRBJ1-4; maybe TRBD1 (5 bases). The germline CDR1 and CDR2 sequences are SGHRS and YFSETQ. With 3 bases removed from V and 6 bases from J, the gap between germline ends came to 15 bases. The CDR3 has 15 residues. CDR3 sequence reads: CASSSTGTPDEKLFF. CDR3 DNA sequence: TGCGCCAGCAGCTCTACCGGGACTCCTGATGAAAAACTGTTTTTT. Using reference TRBV5-1 and TRBJ1-4 for the parts outside the CDR3, the full variable domain is KAGVTQTPRYLIKTRGQQVTLSCSPISGHRSVSWYQQTPGQGLQFLFEYFSETQRNKGNFPGRFSGRQFSNSRSEMNVSTLELGDSALYLCASSSTGTPDEKLFFGSGTQLSVL.

The V gene is TRBV6-4, the J gene TRBJ2-5; TRBD1 matches 7 bases. CDR1 is MRHNA and CDR2 is SNTAGT in the germline V gene. This CDR3 comprises 13 residues. V gave up 2 bases and J gave up 4 bases; unmatched junction bases: 1. CDR3 coding DNA: TGTGCCAGCAGTGACAGGGGGCGAGAGACCCAGTACTTC. Translation gives CASSDRGRETQYF.

This clone was counted between two and nine times. The chain joins TRBV7-9 to TRBJ2-7, with 8 bases aligning to TRBD2. The CDR3 totals 16 residues. V shed 3 bases and J 0 bases; nucleotides not matched to a gene: 7. CDR1 and CDR2 from the germline V gene are SEHNR and FQNEAQ (reference sequence). The CDR3, as DNA: TGTGCCAGCAGCTTCGCTAGTAGCGGGACCTCCTACGAGCAGTACTTC. Amino acid sequence: CASSFASSGTSYEQYF.

This chain joins TRBV10-3 and TRBJ1-3; perhaps TRBD1 as D (5 bases). V lost 0 bases, J lost 2 bases, and 11 bases lay in between. Germline CDR1 ENHRY, CDR2 SYGVKD. The CDR3 is 16 residues long. The CDR3 region is CAISESVQGPGNTIYF. The CDR3 DNA sequence: TGTGCCATCAGTGAGTCGGTTCAGGGTCCTGGAAACACCATATATTTT.

This chain connects TRBV30 to TRBJ2-2, with 7 bases that match TRBD1. Germline V gene data show CDR1 as GTSNPN and CDR2 as SVGIG (reference sequence). After removal of 2 bases from V and 4 bases from J, the junction contained 7 bases not matched to a gene. The CDR3 is 15 residues long. CDR3 sequence (DNA): TGTGCCTGGAGTACCGGGACAGCTTTCACCGGGGAGCTGTTTTTT. It encodes CAWSTGTAFTGELFF.

The chain combines TRBV5-1 with TRBJ2-5, with a weak D call TRBD2 (7 bases). Germline assignment: CDR1 SGHRS and CDR2 YFSETQ. The germline V and J ends were trimmed by 5 bases and 4 bases, with 15 bases remaining between them. The CDR3 totals 14 residues. The CDR3 DNA is TGCGCCAGCAGAGTTGGGGGCGGGAGAGAGACCCAGTACTTC. It translates to CASRVGGGRETQYF.

The genes are TRBV18 and TRBJ1-5, with D unresolved. The germline V gene encodes CDR1 KGHSH and CDR2 LQKENI. Trimming left V 3 bases short and J 1 base short, with 10 bases between. The CDR3 covers 15 residues. CDR3 protein: CASSPNFGSNQPQHF. The CDR3, as DNA: TGTGCCAGCTCACCGAACTTCGGGAGCAATCAGCCCCAGCATTTT.

This chain uses TRBV15 with TRBJ2-1; tentatively, D is TRBD2 (6 bases). CDR3 size: 14 residues. The germline V and J ends were trimmed by 8 bases and 7 bases, with 18 bases remaining between them. Germline assignment: CDR1 LNHNV and CDR2 YYDKDF (reference sequence). Here the CDR3 DNA reads TGTGCCACCTCGGGGCGGGACCCGAGGAATGAGCAGTTCTTC. This codes for CATSGRDPRNEQFF.